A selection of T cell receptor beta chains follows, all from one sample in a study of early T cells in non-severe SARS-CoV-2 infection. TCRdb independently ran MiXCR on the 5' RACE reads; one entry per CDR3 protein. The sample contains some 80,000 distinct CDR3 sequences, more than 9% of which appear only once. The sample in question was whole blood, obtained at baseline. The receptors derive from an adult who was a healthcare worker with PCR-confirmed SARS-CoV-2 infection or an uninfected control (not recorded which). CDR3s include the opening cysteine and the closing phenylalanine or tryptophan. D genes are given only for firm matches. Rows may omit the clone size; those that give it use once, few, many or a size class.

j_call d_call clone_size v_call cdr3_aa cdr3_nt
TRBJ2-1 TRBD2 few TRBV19 CASSIRASGGHNEQFF TGTGCCAGTAGTATACGGGCTAGCGGTGGACACAATGAGCAGTTCTTC
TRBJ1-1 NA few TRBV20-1 CSASYNRAVTEAFF TGCAGTGCTAGCTATAACAGGGCCGTCACTGAAGCTTTCTTT
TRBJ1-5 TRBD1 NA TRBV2 CASKIRTGGQPQHF TGTGCCAGCAAGATTCGGACAGGGGGGCAGCCCCAGCATTTT
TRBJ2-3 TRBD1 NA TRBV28 CASSLPGGQVEYF TGTGCCAGCAGTTTGCCAGGGGGACAGGTAGAGTATTTT
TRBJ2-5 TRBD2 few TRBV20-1 CSAARTRRETQYF TGCAGTGCTGCTCGGACTAGGCGAGAGACCCAGTACTTC
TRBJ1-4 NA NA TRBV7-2 CASSRAGGGEKLFF TGTGCCAGCAGCAGAGCGGGAGGGGGTGAAAAACTGTTTTTT
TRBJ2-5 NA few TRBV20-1 CSARDRAGLETQYF TGCAGTGCTAGAGATAGGGCAGGGCTAGAGACCCAGTACTTC
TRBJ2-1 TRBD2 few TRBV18 CASSLVSGSSYNEQFF TGTGCCAGCTCACTAGTTAGCGGGAGCTCCTACAATGAGCAGTTCTTC
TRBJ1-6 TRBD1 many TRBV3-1 CASSQGTGNSPLHF TGTGCCAGCAGCCAAGGGACAGGAAATTCACCCCTCCACTTT
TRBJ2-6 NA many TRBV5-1 CASRTGLLSSGANVLTF TGCGCCAGCAGAACGGGACTCCTGAGCTCTGGGGCCAACGTCCTGACTTTC
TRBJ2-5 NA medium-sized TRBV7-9 CASRSQWQETQYF TGTGCCAGCAGATCGCAGTGGCAAGAGACCCAGTACTTC
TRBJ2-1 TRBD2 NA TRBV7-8 CASSPTSGRHNEQFF TGTGCCAGCAGCCCGACTAGCGGGAGACACAATGAGCAGTTCTTC
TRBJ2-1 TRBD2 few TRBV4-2 CASSQVREPPFF TGTGCCAGCAGCCAAGTGCGGGAGCCGCCGTTCTTC
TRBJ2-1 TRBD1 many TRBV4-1 CASSKDRGNEQFF TGCGCCAGCAGCAAGGACAGGGGCAATGAGCAGTTCTTC
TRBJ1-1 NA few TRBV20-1 CSARDWVRPATEAFF TGCAGTGCTAGAGATTGGGTCAGGCCCGCCACTGAAGCTTTCTTT
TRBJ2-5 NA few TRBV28 CAGSDSPGTQYF TGTGCCGGCTCCGACTCTCCCGGGACCCAGTACTTC
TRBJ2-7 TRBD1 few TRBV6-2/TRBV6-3 CASRSPSRDRGPYEQYF TGTGCCAGCAGATCCCCGAGCCGGGACAGGGGGCCCTACGAGCAGTACTTC
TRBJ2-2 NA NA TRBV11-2 CASSWRVDTGELFF TGTGCCAGCAGCTGGAGGGTGGACACCGGGGAGCTGTTTTTT
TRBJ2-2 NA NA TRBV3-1 CASSPQPTGPGTGELFF TGTGCCAGCAGCCCCCAGCCGACAGGTCCCGGTACCGGGGAGCTGTTTTTT
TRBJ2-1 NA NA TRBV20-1 CSARDHSVSRLAYNEQFF TGCAGTGCTAGAGATCATTCGGTGTCGCGGTTAGCCTACAATGAGCAGTTCTTC
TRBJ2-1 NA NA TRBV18 CASSIGTETYNEQFF TGTGCCAGCTCAATCGGGACCGAAACCTACAATGAGCAGTTCTTC
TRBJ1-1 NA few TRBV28 CASSLTQTGEAFF TGTGCCAGCAGTCTAACCCAAACAGGCGAAGCTTTCTTT
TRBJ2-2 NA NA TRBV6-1 CASSATGKVPVGELFF TGTGCCAGCAGTGCTACAGGGAAGGTCCCGGTCGGGGAGCTGTTTTTT
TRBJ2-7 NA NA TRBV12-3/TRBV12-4 CASSLDGTKQYF TGTGCCAGCAGTTTAGACGGGACGAAGCAGTACTTC
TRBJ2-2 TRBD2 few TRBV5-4 CASSLIAGTGELFF TGTGCCAGCAGCTTGATAGCGGGCACCGGGGAGCTGTTTTTT
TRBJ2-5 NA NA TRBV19 CASSARGGLRQETQYF TGTGCCAGTAGTGCGAGGGGGGGACTAAGGCAAGAGACCCAGTACTTC
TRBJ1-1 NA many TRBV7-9 CASSLVWAFF TGTGCCAGCAGCTTAGTTTGGGCTTTCTTT
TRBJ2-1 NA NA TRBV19 CASSIGKAGNEQFF TGTGCCAGTAGTATCGGGAAGGCTGGCAATGAGCAGTTCTTC
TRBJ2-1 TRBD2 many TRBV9 CASSSPGLAGVREQFF TGTGCCAGCAGCTCCCCCGGACTAGCGGGAGTCCGCGAGCAGTTCTTC
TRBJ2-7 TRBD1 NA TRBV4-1 CASSPQVTGGFEQYF TGCGCCAGCAGCCCCCAGGTAACAGGGGGCTTCGAGCAGTACTTC
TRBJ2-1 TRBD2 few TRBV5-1 CASTASGRSYNEQFF TGCGCCAGCACCGCTAGCGGGAGATCCTACAATGAGCAGTTCTTC
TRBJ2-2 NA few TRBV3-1 CASSRNPGAGELFF TGTGCCAGCAGTCGAAACCCGGGCGCCGGGGAGCTGTTTTTT
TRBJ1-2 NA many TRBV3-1 CASVGVNYGYTF TGTGCCAGCGTAGGAGTTAACTATGGCTACACCTTC
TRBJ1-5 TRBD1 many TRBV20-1 CSANRGNQPQHF TGCAGTGCCAACAGGGGAAATCAGCCCCAGCATTTT
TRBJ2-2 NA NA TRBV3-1 CASSQGGYTGELFF TGTGCCAGCAGCCAAGGGGGGTACACCGGGGAGCTGTTTTTT
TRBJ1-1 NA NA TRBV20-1 CSAGRGLNTEAFF TGCAGTGCTGGCAGGGGCCTAAACACTGAAGCTTTCTTT
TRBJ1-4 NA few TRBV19 CASSLATALNEKLFF TGTGCCAGTAGTCTTGCGACAGCGCTTAATGAAAAACTGTTTTTT
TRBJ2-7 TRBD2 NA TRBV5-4 CASSSGMSRERDEQYF TGTGCCAGCAGCAGTGGAATGTCGCGGGAGAGGGACGAGCAGTACTTC
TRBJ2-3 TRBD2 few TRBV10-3 CAIAVAGVPDTQYF TGTGCCATCGCCGTAGCGGGAGTCCCAGATACGCAGTATTTT
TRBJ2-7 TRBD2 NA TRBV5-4 CARPSSGRAPYEQYF TGTGCCAGACCCTCTAGCGGGAGGGCCCCCTACGAGCAGTACTTC
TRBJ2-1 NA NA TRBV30 CAWSEGTSLLFF TGTGCCTGGAGTGAGGGGACATCTTTGCTGTTCTTC
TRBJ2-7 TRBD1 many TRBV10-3 CAISDPTGVEQYF TGTGCCATCAGTGACCCGACAGGGGTCGAGCAGTACTTC
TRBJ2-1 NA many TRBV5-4 CASSLGLTYNEQFF TGTGCCAGCAGCTTGGGACTAACCTACAATGAGCAGTTCTTC
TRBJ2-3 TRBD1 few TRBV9 CASGGTGASTDTQYF TGTGCCAGCGGGGGGACAGGAGCTAGCACAGATACGCAGTATTTT
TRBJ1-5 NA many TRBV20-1 CSAGKGNQPQHF TGCAGTGCAGGGAAAGGGAATCAGCCCCAGCATTTT
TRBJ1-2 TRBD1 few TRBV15 CATSAGQNYGYTF TGTGCCACCAGTGCGGGACAGAACTATGGCTACACCTTC
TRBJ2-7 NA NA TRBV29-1 CSVYTSYEQYF TGCAGCGTTTATACTTCCTACGAGCAGTACTTC
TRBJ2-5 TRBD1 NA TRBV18 CASSPETGTQETQYF TGTGCCAGCTCACCCGAGACAGGGACGCAAGAGACCCAGTACTTC
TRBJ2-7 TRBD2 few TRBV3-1 CASSHTGTSGTYEQYF TGTGCCAGCAGCCACACCGGGACTAGCGGGACCTACGAGCAGTACTTC
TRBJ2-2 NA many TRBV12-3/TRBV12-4 CASSLGPNGGELFF TGTGCCAGCAGTTTAGGGCCTAATGGCGGGGAGCTGTTTTTT
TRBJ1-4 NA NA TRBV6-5 CASSKQGTNEKLFF TGTGCCAGCAGTAAACAGGGAACTAATGAAAAACTGTTTTTT
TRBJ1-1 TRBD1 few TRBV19 CASRKTGGARNTEAFF TGTGCCAGTAGAAAGACAGGGGGCGCCCGGAACACTGAAGCTTTCTTT
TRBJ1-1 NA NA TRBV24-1 CATSEVTGLNTEAFF TGTGCCACCAGTGAAGTAACAGGCTTGAACACTGAAGCTTTCTTT
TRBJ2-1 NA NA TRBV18 CASSQSRSPSSYNEQFF TGTGCCAGCTCACAGTCGAGATCTCCGAGCTCCTACAATGAGCAGTTCTTC
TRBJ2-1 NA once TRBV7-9 CASSLGGGTHNEQFF TGTGCCAGCAGCTTAGGGGGCGGGACCCACAATGAGCAGTTCTTC
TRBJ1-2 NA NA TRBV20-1 CSARDTGAGYGYTF TGCAGTGCTAGAGATACTGGTGCGGGCTATGGCTACACCTTC
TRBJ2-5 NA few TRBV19 CASSNSFSGRETQYF TGTGCCAGTAGTAACTCCTTTTCAGGGCGGGAGACCCAGTACTTC
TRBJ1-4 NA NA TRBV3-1 CASSKTTGVNNEKLFF TGTGCCAGCAGCAAAACCACAGGAGTTAATAATGAAAAACTGTTTTTT
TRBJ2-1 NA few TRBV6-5 CASSRDTGNEQFF TGTGCCAGCAGTAGGGACACCGGCAATGAGCAGTTCTTC